Here is one TCR beta chain with its context. Data came from immunoSEQ multiplex PCR; TCRdb stores just in-frame clones and leaves some out. The data contain 150,000 to 170,000 clones, around 85% of them singletons. This record comes from a study of blood T cell repertoires in COVID-19. V was pared by 0 bases and J by 10 bases, with 10 bases between. The CDR3 is 14 residues long. Per germline, CDR1 MNHEY and CDR2 SVGAGI. V gene TRBV6-5 combines with J gene TRBJ1-6; D not certain. The specimen was peripheral blood. The TCR comes from a man in his 60s with COVID-19, enrolled during active disease. The CDR3 DNA is TGTGCCAGCAGTTACTCCCAGGCCGGATCACCCCTCCACTTT. It specifies CASSYSQAGSPLHF.